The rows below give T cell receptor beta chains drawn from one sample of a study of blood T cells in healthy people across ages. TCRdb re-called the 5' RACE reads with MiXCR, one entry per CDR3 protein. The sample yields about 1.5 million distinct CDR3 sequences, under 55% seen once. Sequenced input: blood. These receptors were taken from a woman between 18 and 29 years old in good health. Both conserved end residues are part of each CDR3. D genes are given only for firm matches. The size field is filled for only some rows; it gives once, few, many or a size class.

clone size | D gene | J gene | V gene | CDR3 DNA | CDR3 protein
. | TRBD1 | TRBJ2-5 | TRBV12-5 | TGTGCTAGTGGTGCGGGACAGGGGGAAGAGACCCAGTACTTC | CASGAGQGEETQYF
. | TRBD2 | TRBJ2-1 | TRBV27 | TGTGCCAGCAGTAGCCCTTGGCGGGGGGCGAACAATGAGCAGTTCTTC | CASSSPWRGANNEQFF
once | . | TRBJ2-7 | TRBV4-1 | TGCGCCAGCTCAATTCTGGGAAGCTCCTACAATGAGCAGTACTTC | CASSILGSSYNEQYF
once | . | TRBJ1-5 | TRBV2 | TGTGCCAGCAGTGAAGCGGAGGGGGTTGGACAGCCCCAGCATTTT | CASSEAEGVGQPQHF
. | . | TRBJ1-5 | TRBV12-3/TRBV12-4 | TGTGCCAGCAGTTTAGGGAAGGGGGGTGGCAATCAGCCCCAGCATTTT | CASSLGKGGGNQPQHF
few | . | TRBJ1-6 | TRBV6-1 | TGTGCCAGCACCCTGGAGGCACCTAATTCACCCCTCCACTTT | CASTLEAPNSPLHF
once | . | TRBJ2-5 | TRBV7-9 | TGTGCCAGCAGTTCCGACACCGAAAACCGAGAGACCCAGTACTTC | CASSSDTENRETQYF
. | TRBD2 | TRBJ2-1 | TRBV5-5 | TGTGCCAGCAGCTTGGGGAAGAGCGGGAGTATGTACAATGAGCAGTTCTTC | CASSLGKSGSMYNEQFF
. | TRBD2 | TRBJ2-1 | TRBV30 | TGTGCCTGGAGTGGCGGGGGAGACTTCAATGAGCAGTTCTTC | CAWSGGGDFNEQFF
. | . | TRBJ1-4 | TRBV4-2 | TGTGCCAGCAGCATCAGTTCAGGTGAAAAACTGTTTTTT | CASSISSGEKLFF
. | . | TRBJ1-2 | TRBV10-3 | TGTGCCATCAGCCCTGGAAGGGGCTACACCTTC | CAISPGRGYTF
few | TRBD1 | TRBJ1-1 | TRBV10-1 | TGCGCCAGCAGTTCAGGGGGGCTCCCGAACACTGAAGCTTTCTTT | CASSSGGLPNTEAFF
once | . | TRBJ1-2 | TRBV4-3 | TGCGCCAGCAGCCAAGACGCGAGTCGGGGGAACGCTAACTATGGCTACACCTTC | CASSQDASRGNANYGYTF
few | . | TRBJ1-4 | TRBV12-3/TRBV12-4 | TGTGCCAGCAGTCCTGACGGGTCGACTAATGAAAAACTGTTTTTT | CASSPDGSTNEKLFF
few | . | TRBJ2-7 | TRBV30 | TGTGCCTGGAGTGTAAGTGACAATTTCTACGAGCAGTACTTC | CAWSVSDNFYEQYF
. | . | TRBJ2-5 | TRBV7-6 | TGTGCCAGCAGCACATGGCGGGAGACCCAGTACTTC | CASSTWRETQYF
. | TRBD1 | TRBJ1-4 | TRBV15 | TGTGCCACCAGCAGAGTACGCCGGGACAGACATGAAAAACTGTTTTTT | CATSRVRRDRHEKLFF
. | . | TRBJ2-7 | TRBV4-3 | TGCGCCAGCAGCCAAGATCGAGCGCCGAGCTCCTACGAGCAGTACTTC | CASSQDRAPSSYEQYF
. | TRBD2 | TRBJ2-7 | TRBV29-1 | TGCAGCGTTGGTGGACTAGCGGGAGCCAATGTGCAGTACTTC | CSVGGLAGANVQYF
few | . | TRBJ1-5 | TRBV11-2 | TGTGCCAGCAGCTTAGATAAGCCAGCCTATCAGCCCCAGCATTTT | CASSLDKPAYQPQHF